This T cell receptor beta chain was documented in a study of glioma-infiltrating T cells after dendritic cell vaccination. Across the whole study: Between about 2003 and 2013, patients got autologous tumor lysate-pulsed dendritic cell vaccines. Broader study findings: Complete blood and tumor specimen sets were limited to few patients. Higher pretreatment TIL content predicted longer progression-free time and survival.

Germline CDR1 is MNHEY and CDR2 is SMNVEV (reference sequence). CDR3 length: 12 residues. V lost 5 bases to trimming and J lost 16 bases, with 18 bases between them. This clone has only one observation. Antigen: not known. Libraries were prepared by immunoSEQ multiplex PCR; TCRdb keeps only in-frame clonotypes and omits some of them. The sample holds about 90,000 clones, around 85% seen once. This sample comprised blood, obtained before dendritic cell vaccination. This chain connects TRBV27 to TRBJ2-1, with a weak D call TRBD1 (5 bases). This TCR derives from a human donor with glioblastoma. CDR3 sequence: CASSPPAGRFFF. CDR3 nucleotide sequence: TGTGCCAGCAGTCCCCCCGCAGGGCGCTTTTTCTTC.